This is a list of T cell receptor beta chains from one sample in a study of T cells after posttransplantation cyclophosphamide. The data were produced by immunoSEQ multiplex PCR, yet TCRdb's version contains in-frame clones alone and is incomplete. Observed in the sample are roughly 34,000 clones, none of them singletons. The specimen sequenced was PBMCs. The receptors were sampled from a woman between 25 and 40 years old in good health and a related stem cell transplant donor. The CDR3 runs from the conserved cysteine through the conserved F or W. Fields, in order: clone size, D gene, J gene, V gene, CDR3 protein, CDR3 DNA. A D gene is named only where the DNA matches it firmly. Clone size appears in some rows only: once, few, many, or a class for an expanded clone.

clone_size: many; d_call: TRBD2; j_call: TRBJ2-1; v_call: TRBV4-2; cdr3_aa: CASSLEGLAGYNEQFF; cdr3_nt: TGTGCCAGCAGCCTAGAGGGACTAGCGGGCTACAATGAGCAGTTCTTC
clone_size: many; d_call: .; j_call: TRBJ1-2; v_call: TRBV2; cdr3_aa: CASREDGGYTF; cdr3_nt: TGTGCCAGCAGAGAAGACGGGGGCTACACCTTC
clone_size: many; d_call: TRBD2; j_call: TRBJ2-7; v_call: TRBV7-2; cdr3_aa: CASSTGLAGTYEQYF; cdr3_nt: TGTGCCAGCAGCACCGGACTAGCGGGGACCTACGAGCAGTACTTC
clone_size: many; d_call: TRBD1; j_call: TRBJ1-6; v_call: TRBV6-1; cdr3_aa: CASREDRVNSPLHF; cdr3_nt: TGTGCCAGCAGGGAAGACAGGGTCAATTCACCCCTCCACTTT
clone_size: many; d_call: TRBD1; j_call: TRBJ1-4; v_call: TRBV2; cdr3_aa: CASRGQVTNEKLFF; cdr3_nt: TGTGCCAGCAGAGGACAGGTTACTAATGAAAAACTGTTTTTT
clone_size: .; d_call: TRBD2; j_call: TRBJ2-3; v_call: TRBV6-1; cdr3_aa: CASKEGTSVTDTQYF; cdr3_nt: TGTGCCAGCAAGGAGGGGACTAGCGTAACAGATACGCAGTATTTT
clone_size: many; d_call: .; j_call: TRBJ2-1; v_call: TRBV7-2; cdr3_aa: CASSFTPTGRDEQFF; cdr3_nt: TGTGCCAGCAGCTTTACTCCGACAGGGAGGGATGAGCAGTTCTTC
clone_size: .; d_call: .; j_call: TRBJ2-2; v_call: TRBV30; cdr3_aa: CASHRGGESYTGELFF; cdr3_nt: TGTGCCTCACATAGGGGGGGCGAATCTTACACCGGGGAGCTGTTTTTT
clone_size: many; d_call: .; j_call: TRBJ1-1; v_call: TRBV14; cdr3_aa: CASNPLGEYNTEAFF; cdr3_nt: TGTGCCAGCAATCCCCTCGGGGAATACAACACTGAAGCTTTCTTT
clone_size: many; d_call: TRBD1; j_call: TRBJ1-3; v_call: TRBV11-1; cdr3_aa: CASSLGGQRGNTIYF; cdr3_nt: TGTGCCAGCAGCTTGGGGGGACAGCGAGGAAACACCATATATTTT
clone_size: many; d_call: TRBD1; j_call: TRBJ1-2; v_call: TRBV19; cdr3_aa: CASSITGVFSDGYTF; cdr3_nt: TGTGCCAGTAGTATAACAGGGGTATTCTCCGACGGCTACACCTTC
clone_size: .; d_call: .; j_call: TRBJ1-2; v_call: TRBV7-8; cdr3_aa: CASSLFEGREEGYTF; cdr3_nt: TGTGCCAGCAGCCTTTTTGAGGGGAGAGAAGAAGGCTACACCTTC
clone_size: many; d_call: .; j_call: TRBJ1-2; v_call: TRBV4-2; cdr3_aa: CASSQDRTARYGYTF; cdr3_nt: TGTGCCAGCAGCCAAGATCGGACAGCCCGCTATGGCTACACCTTC
clone_size: many; d_call: .; j_call: TRBJ2-1; v_call: TRBV5-1; cdr3_aa: CASSLEGGRNRQFF; cdr3_nt: TGCGCCAGCAGCTTGGAGGGTGGTAGGAATCGACAGTTCTTC
clone_size: few; d_call: .; j_call: TRBJ1-4; v_call: TRBV19; cdr3_aa: CASSMGGAANEKLFF; cdr3_nt: TGTGCCAGTAGTATGGGGGGGGCGGCTAATGAAAAACTGTTTTTT
clone_size: medium-sized; d_call: .; j_call: TRBJ1-1; v_call: TRBV5-1; cdr3_aa: CASRQANVNTEAFF; cdr3_nt: TGCGCCAGCAGACAGGCAAATGTGAACACTGAAGCTTTCTTT
clone_size: many; d_call: TRBD2; j_call: TRBJ2-3; v_call: TRBV5-4; cdr3_aa: CASSFPSGGSTDTQYF; cdr3_nt: TGTGCCAGCAGCTTCCCTAGCGGGGGAAGCACAGATACGCAGTATTTT
clone_size: many; d_call: TRBD1; j_call: TRBJ2-2; v_call: TRBV5-6; cdr3_aa: CASSIGDRGSGELFF; cdr3_nt: TGTGCCAGCAGCATAGGGGACAGGGGTTCCGGGGAGCTGTTTTTT
clone_size: many; d_call: TRBD2; j_call: TRBJ2-7; v_call: TRBV27; cdr3_aa: CAIRAGASYEQYF; cdr3_nt: TGTGCCATCCGAGCGGGGGCCTCCTACGAGCAGTACTTC
clone_size: many; d_call: TRBD1; j_call: TRBJ1-4; v_call: TRBV5-8; cdr3_aa: CASSISDRGPNEKLFF; cdr3_nt: TGTGCCAGCAGCATTTCTGACAGGGGACCGAATGAAAAACTGTTTTTT
clone_size: .; d_call: TRBD1; j_call: TRBJ2-5; v_call: TRBV19; cdr3_aa: CASSTPRTGGSVSKETQYF; cdr3_nt: TGTGCCAGTAGTACCCCTCGGACAGGGGGCAGTGTCAGTAAGGAGACCCAGTACTTC
clone_size: .; d_call: TRBD1; j_call: TRBJ2-2; v_call: TRBV7-2; cdr3_aa: CASSLASQGVFTGELFF; cdr3_nt: TGTGCCAGCAGCTTAGCAAGTCAGGGGGTCTTTACCGGGGAGCTGTTTTTT
clone_size: many; d_call: TRBD1; j_call: TRBJ1-2; v_call: TRBV2; cdr3_aa: CASSRTGDYGYTF; cdr3_nt: TGTGCCAGCAGTCGGACAGGAGACTATGGCTACACCTTC
clone_size: many; d_call: .; j_call: TRBJ1-2; v_call: TRBV19; cdr3_aa: CASSIDRANGYTF; cdr3_nt: TGTGCCAGTAGTATAGACAGGGCAAATGGCTACACCTTC
clone_size: few; d_call: TRBD1; j_call: TRBJ1-5; v_call: TRBV7-2; cdr3_aa: CASSLGQGSNQPQHF; cdr3_nt: TGTGCCAGCAGCTTAGGACAGGGATCCAATCAGCCCCAGCATTTT
clone_size: many; d_call: TRBD2; j_call: TRBJ2-2; v_call: TRBV5-4; cdr3_aa: CASSLYLAGTGELFF; cdr3_nt: TGTGCCAGCAGCTTGTACCTAGCGGGGACCGGGGAGCTGTTTTTT
clone_size: many; d_call: TRBD1; j_call: TRBJ1-5; v_call: TRBV19; cdr3_aa: CASSMESRGQGQPQHF; cdr3_nt: TGTGCCAGTAGTATGGAGTCCAGGGGGCAAGGTCAGCCCCAGCATTTT
clone_size: many; d_call: .; j_call: TRBJ2-1; v_call: TRBV2; cdr3_aa: CASSEAAGKSYNEQFF; cdr3_nt: TGTGCCAGCAGTGAAGCGGCAGGGAAGTCCTACAATGAGCAGTTCTTC
clone_size: many; d_call: .; j_call: TRBJ2-5; v_call: TRBV4-1; cdr3_aa: CASSQLGQGGFRETQYF; cdr3_nt: TGCGCCAGCAGCCAACTAGGACAGGGAGGGTTCCGGGAGACCCAGTACTTC
clone_size: many; d_call: .; j_call: TRBJ2-7; v_call: TRBV7-2; cdr3_aa: CASSSKGLSSYEQYF; cdr3_nt: TGTGCCAGCAGCTCGAAGGGTCTCAGCTCCTACGAGCAGTACTTC
clone_size: .; d_call: TRBD1; j_call: TRBJ2-1; v_call: TRBV5-1; cdr3_aa: CASSLGTGVGNEQFF; cdr3_nt: TGCGCCAGCAGCTTGGGGACAGGGGTAGGGAATGAGCAGTTCTTC
clone_size: many; d_call: .; j_call: TRBJ2-4; v_call: TRBV12-3/TRBV12-4; cdr3_aa: CASSPGTSNIQYF; cdr3_nt: TGTGCCAGCAGCCCAGGGACATCGAACATTCAGTACTTC